The entry that follows covers one T cell receptor (beta chain) sequence. Per the authors' pipeline: Cell counts per sample came from amplifying reference gene primers. TCRdb's table, derived via immunoSEQ multiplex PCR, lists solely in-frame clones and lacks some. The V and J calls and the clone size are those of that table, but D and trimming were determined from the DNA. The data hold over 200,000 clones, with 84% observed a single time. These data originate in a study of blood T cell repertoires in COVID-19. V dropped 3 bases and J dropped 3 bases, with 12 bases sitting between them. The CDR3 loop spans 14 amino acids. Germline CDR1 reads LGHDT; CDR2 reads YNNKEL (reference sequence). The participants were between roughly 18 and 89 years old and came from about two dozen US areas. Assignments of participants to cohorts depended upon their own reported clinical history. Cohort 3 recovery required two negative PCRs, clearance, or symptom resolution.

Sequencing used PBMCs or T cells enriched from blood (not recorded which). The sequence came from a man in his sixties who had recovered from COVID-19. J is TRBJ2-7 and V is TRBV3-1 (or the pseudogene TRBV3-2); TRBD1 might be the D (6 bases). CDR3 DNA sequence: TGTGCCAGCAGCCACAGGGGTGAAGGCTACGAGCAGTACTTC. Its translation is CASSHRGEGYEQYF.